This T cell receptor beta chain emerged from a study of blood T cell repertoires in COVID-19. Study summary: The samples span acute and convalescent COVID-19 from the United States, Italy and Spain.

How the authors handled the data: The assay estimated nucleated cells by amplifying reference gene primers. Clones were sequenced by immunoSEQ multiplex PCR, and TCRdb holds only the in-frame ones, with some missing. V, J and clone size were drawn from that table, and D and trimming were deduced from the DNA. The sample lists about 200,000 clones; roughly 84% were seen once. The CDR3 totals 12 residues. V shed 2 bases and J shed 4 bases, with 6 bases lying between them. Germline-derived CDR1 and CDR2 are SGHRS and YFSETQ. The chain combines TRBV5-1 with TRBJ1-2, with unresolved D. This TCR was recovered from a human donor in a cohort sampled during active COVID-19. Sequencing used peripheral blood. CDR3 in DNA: TGCGCCAGCAGCTTAAGTAGCTATGGCTACACCTTC. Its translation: CASSLSSYGYTF.